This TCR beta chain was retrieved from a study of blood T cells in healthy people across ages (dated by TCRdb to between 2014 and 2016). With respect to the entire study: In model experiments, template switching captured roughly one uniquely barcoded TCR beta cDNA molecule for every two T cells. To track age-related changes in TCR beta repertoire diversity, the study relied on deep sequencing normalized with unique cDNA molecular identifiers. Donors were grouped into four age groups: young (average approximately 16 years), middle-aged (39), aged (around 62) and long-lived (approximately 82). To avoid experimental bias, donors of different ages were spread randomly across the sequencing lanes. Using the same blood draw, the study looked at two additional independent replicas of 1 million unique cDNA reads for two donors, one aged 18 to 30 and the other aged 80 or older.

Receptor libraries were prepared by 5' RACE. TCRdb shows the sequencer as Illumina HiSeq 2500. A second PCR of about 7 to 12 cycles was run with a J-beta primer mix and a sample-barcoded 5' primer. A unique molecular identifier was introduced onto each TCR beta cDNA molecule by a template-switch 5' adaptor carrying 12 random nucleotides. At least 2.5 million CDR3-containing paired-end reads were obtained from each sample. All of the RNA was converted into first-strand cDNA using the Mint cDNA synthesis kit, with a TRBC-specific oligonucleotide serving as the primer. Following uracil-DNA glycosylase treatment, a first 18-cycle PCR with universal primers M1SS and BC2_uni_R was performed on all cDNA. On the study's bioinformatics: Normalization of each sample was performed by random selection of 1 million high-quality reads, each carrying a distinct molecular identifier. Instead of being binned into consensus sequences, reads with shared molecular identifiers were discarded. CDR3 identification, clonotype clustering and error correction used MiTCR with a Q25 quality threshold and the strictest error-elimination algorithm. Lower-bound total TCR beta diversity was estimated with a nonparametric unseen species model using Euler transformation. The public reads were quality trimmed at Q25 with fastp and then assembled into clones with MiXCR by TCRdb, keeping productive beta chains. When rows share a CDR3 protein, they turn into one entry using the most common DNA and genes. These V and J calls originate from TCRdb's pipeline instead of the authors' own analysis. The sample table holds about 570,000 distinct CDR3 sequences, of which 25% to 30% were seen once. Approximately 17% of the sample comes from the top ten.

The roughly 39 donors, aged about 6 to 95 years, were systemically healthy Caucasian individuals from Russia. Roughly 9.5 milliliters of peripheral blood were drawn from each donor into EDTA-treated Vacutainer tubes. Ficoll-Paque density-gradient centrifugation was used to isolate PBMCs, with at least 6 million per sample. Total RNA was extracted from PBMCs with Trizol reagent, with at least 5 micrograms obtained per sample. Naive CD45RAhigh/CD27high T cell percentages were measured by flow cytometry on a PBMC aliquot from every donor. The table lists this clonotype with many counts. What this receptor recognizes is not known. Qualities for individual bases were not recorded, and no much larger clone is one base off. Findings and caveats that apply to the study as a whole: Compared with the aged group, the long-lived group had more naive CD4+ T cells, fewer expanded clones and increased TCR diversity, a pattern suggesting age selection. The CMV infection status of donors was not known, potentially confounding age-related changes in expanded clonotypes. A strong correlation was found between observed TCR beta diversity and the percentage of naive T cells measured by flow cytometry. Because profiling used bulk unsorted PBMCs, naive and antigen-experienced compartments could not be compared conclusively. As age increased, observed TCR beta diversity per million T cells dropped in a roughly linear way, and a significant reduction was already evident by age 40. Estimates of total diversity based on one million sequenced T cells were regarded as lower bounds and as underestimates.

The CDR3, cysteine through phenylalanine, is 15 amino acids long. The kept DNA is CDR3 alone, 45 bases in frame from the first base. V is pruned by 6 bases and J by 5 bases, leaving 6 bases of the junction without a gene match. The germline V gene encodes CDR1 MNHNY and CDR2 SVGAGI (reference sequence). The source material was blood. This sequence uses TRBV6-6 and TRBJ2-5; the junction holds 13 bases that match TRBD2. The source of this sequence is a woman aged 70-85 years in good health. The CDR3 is CASSQGLAGVETQYF. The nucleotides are TGTGCCAGCAGCCAAGGACTAGCGGGGGTGGAGACCCAGTACTTC.